Listed here are 13 T cell receptor beta chains from one sample, sequenced in a study of T-cell reconstitution after alpha-beta-depleted transplantation in children. As it was prepared, the TCRbeta library received unique molecular identifiers. TCRdb itself ran the PCR reads through MiXCR, one entry per CDR3 protein. The table lists 15,000 or so distinct CDR3 sequences, just over 5% of them singletons, with 6.9% in the top ten. The specimen was PBMCs, collected before TCRalphabeta/CD19-depleted stem cell transplant. The receptors come from a boy younger than 18 with acute lymphoblastic leukemia, due to receive a stem cell transplant.

There are many counts of this clonotype. V usage is TRBV30 and J usage is TRBJ2-5; D remains unclear. This CDR3 region has 10 residues. CDR1 is GTSNPN, CDR2 SVGIG, per germline (reference sequence). With 2 bases removed from V and 5 bases from J, the gap between germline ends came to 3 bases. The CDR3 DNA sequence: TGTGCCTGGAGTACTGAGACCCAGTACTTC. Translated, it gives CAWSTETQYF.

This clonotype was seen at least ten times. The rearrangement uses TRBV19 and TRBJ2-2; D call uncertain. The CDR3 runs 11 residues. The V and J ends lost 8 bases and 5 bases respectively, with 6 bases between them. CDR1 and CDR2 (germline): LNHDA, SQIVND (reference sequence). CDR3 nucleotides: TGTGCCAGTTCTCGGACCGGGGAGCTGTTTTTT. Protein sequence: CASSRTGELFF.

The V gene is TRBV2, the J gene TRBJ1-1, with 8 positions matching TRBD1. The length of the CDR3 is 13 residues. CDR1 SNHLY and CDR2 FYNNEI come from the germline V gene. V lost 8 bases and J lost 4; bases outside the gene matches: 6. The CDR3 region has the DNA TGTGCCAGCTCCTGGACAGGGAGCACTGAAGCTTTCTTT. Amino acid sequence: CASSWTGSTEAFF. Full variable domain (remainder filled in from reference TRBV2 and TRBJ1-1): EPEVTQTPSHQVTQMGQEVILRCVPISNHLYFYWYRQILGQKVEFLVSFYNNEISEKSEIFDDQFSVERPDGSNFTLKIRSTKLEDSAMYFCASSWTGSTEAFFGQGTRLTVV.

This clonotype was observed many times. The chain couples TRBV4-2 to TRBJ2-7; possible D gene TRBD1, 6 bases. CDR3 length: 14 amino acids. CDR1 and CDR2 (germline): LGHNA, YNFKEQ. Trimming removed 3 bases from V and 3 bases from J, with 12 bases in between. This chain's CDR3 is CASSQIQGGYEQYF. CDR3 DNA sequence: TGTGCCAGCAGCCAGATACAGGGCGGCTACGAGCAGTACTTC.

Many counts were recorded for this clonotype. V gene TRBV6-5 combines with J gene TRBJ2-2; weak D call: TRBD1 (6 bases). The germline V gene encodes CDR1 MNHEY and CDR2 SVGAGI. The length of the CDR3 is 16 residues. Deletions cut 0 bases from V and 5 bases from J, with 13 bases between. The CDR3 sequence is CASSYSFRGLTGELFF. The CDR3 DNA sequence: TGTGCCAGCAGTTACTCCTTCAGGGGATTAACCGGGGAGCTGTTTTTT.

There are many counts of this clonotype. The chain couples TRBV2 to TRBJ2-7; tentatively, D is TRBD1 (6 bases). CDR3 length equals 13 residues. Deletions cut 7 bases from V and 2 bases from J, with 12 bases between. Germline loops: CDR1 SNHLY, CDR2 FYNNEI. CDR3 amino acids: CASTPGQTYEQYF. The CDR3 DNA reads as TGTGCCAGCACCCCAGGACAGACCTACGAGCAGTACTTC.

This clonotype was seen repeatedly, ten times or more. The V and J genes are TRBV5-1 and TRBJ1-2; possibly TRBD1 for D (6 bases). This CDR3 spans 17 amino acids. CDR1 and CDR2 from the germline V gene are SGHRS and YFSETQ. With 4 bases removed from V and 8 bases from J, the gap between germline ends came to 27 bases. The CDR3 is CASSIHPDKQGGRGYTF. In DNA, the CDR3 is TGCGCCAGCAGCATACATCCTGATAAACAGGGAGGTCGAGGCTACACCTTC.

This clonotype was counted at least ten times. J is TRBJ2-3 and V is TRBV6-5, with 8 bases matching TRBD2. The CDR3 contains 16 residues. V shed 2 bases and J 3 bases; nucleotides not matched to a gene: 7. CDR1 is MNHEY and CDR2 is SVGAGI in the germline V gene. The CDR3 loop reads CASSYLPSGGTDTQYF. CDR3 DNA: TGTGCCAGCAGTTACCTCCCCAGCGGGGGTACAGATACGCAGTATTTT.

This clonotype was seen at least ten times. This chain joins TRBV7-9 and TRBJ2-5; tentative D call: TRBD2 (6 bases). Trimming left V 8 bases short and J 4 bases short, with 23 bases between. Germline V gene sequence: CDR1 SEHNR, CDR2 FQNEAQ (reference sequence). This CDR3 comprises 16 residues. CDR3 sequence (DNA): TGTGCCAGCCATATGACGACTAGATTCGCTTCAGAGACCCAGTACTTC. Its translation: CASHMTTRFASETQYF. Based on the CDR3 plus reference TRBV7-9 and TRBJ2-5, the full variable domain is DTGVSQNPRHKITKRGQNVTFRCDPISEHNRLYWYRQTLGQGPEFLTYFQNEAQLEKSRLLSDRFSAERPKGSFSTLEIQRTEQGDSAMYLCASHMTTRFASETQYFGPGTRLLVL.

This clonotype was detected many times. The chain recombines TRBV6-5 with TRBJ2-3; 7 bases line up with TRBD2. The germline V gene has CDR1 MNHEY and CDR2 SVGAGI. The length of the CDR3 is 14 residues. Trimming at V came to 7 bases and at J to 0 bases, leaving 4 bases not matched to a gene. CDR3 protein: CASKGGISTDTQYF. The CDR3 coding sequence is TGTGCCAGCAAGGGAGGGATTAGCACAGATACGCAGTATTTT.

This clonotype was found many times. V gene TRBV7-8 combines with J gene TRBJ1-4; 9 bases map to TRBD1. Germline loops: CDR1 SGHVS, CDR2 FQNEAQ. This CDR3 comprises 14 residues. V dropped 6 bases and J dropped 7; count of bases not matched to a gene: 6. The CDR3 DNA sequence: TGTGCCAGCAGAAAGACAGGGGGAGGTGAAAAACTGTTTTTT. As protein: CASRKTGGGEKLFF.

Many counts were recorded for this clonotype. The chain combines TRBV9 with TRBJ2-3; tentatively, D is TRBD2 (7 bases). The germline gives CDR1 SGDLS, CDR2 YYNGEE. Trimming removed 3 bases at V and 5 bases at J, with 19 bases between. CDR3 length equals 16 residues. This CDR3 is CASSEFTGGSVDTQYF. CDR3 bases: TGTGCCAGCAGCGAATTTACGGGGGGCTCGGTAGATACGCAGTATTTT.

This clonotype has ten or more counts. The genes are TRBV3-1 and TRBJ2-7; D is undetermined. The germline V and J ends were trimmed by 5 bases and 0 bases, with 14 bases remaining between them. The CDR3 consists of 15 residues. Germline V lookup: CDR1 LGHDT, CDR2 YNNKEL (reference sequence). The DNA of the CDR3 is TGTGCCAGCAGCTCAGGAGTGTCTATCTCCTACGAGCAGTACTTC. Translation gives CASSSGVSISYEQYF.